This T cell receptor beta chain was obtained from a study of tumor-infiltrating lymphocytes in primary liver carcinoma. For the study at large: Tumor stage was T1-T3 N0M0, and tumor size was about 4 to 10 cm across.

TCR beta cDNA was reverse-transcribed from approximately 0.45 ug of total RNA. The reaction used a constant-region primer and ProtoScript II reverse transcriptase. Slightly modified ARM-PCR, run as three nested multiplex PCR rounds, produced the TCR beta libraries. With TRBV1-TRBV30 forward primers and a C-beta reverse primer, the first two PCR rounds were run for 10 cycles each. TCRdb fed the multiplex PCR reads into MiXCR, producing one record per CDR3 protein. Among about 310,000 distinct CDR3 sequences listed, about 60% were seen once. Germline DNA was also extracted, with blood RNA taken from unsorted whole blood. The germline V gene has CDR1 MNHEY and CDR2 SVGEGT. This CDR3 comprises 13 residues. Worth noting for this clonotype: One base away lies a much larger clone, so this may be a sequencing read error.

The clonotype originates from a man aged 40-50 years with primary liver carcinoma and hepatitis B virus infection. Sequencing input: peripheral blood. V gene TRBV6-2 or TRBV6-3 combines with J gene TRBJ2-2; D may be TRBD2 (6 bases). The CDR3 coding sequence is TGTGCCAGCAGTTCAGCACACACCGGGGGGCTGTTTTTT. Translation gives CASSSAHTGGLFF.